Shown below are 12 T cell receptor beta chains from a single sample sequenced in a study of T-cell memory formation after mild COVID-19 (dated by TCRdb to the early 2020s). The receptor library was made with 5' RACE. Data came from an Illumina NovaSeq 6000. The public reads were run again by TCRdb, first through fastp at Q25 and then through MiXCR, and only productive beta chains were kept. Each CDR3 protein appears once, grouped with its most common genes and DNA. Within this sample are 450,000 or so distinct CDR3 sequences, with 20% of them counted one time only. The ten largest clonotypes hold approximately 8.4% of the sample. Sequenced input: PBMCs or a T cell subset sorted from them (not recorded which). The source of these receptors is an adult woman who had mild COVID-19 (a few samples of this study predate the infection). The sample titles of this study are shuffled in the database, so cell type and time point are left out; the donor was told from shared clones.

The chain recombines TRBV12-3 or TRBV12-4 with TRBJ1-6; 8 positions match TRBD1. Trimming removed 8 bases from V and 6 bases from J; junction bases left unmatched: 3. The CDR3 totals 13 residues. The CDR3 spells CASRGQGNSPLHF. The CDR3 DNA follows: TGTGCCAGCCGAGGACAGGGTAATTCACCCCTCCACTTT.

This clonotype was seen a few times. The chain joins TRBV5-1 to TRBJ2-7, with D maybe TRBD1 (5 bases). Per germline, CDR1 SGHRS and CDR2 YFSETQ. V was shortened by 0 bases and J by 2 bases, with 9 bases between the two germline ends. This CDR3 is 14 amino acids long. CDR3 loop: CASSLEGVTYEQYF. DNA for the CDR3: TGCGCCAGCAGCTTGGAAGGGGTTACCTACGAGCAGTACTTC.

Only a few counts were recorded for this clonotype. This sequence joins TRBV29-1 and TRBJ2-3, with D perhaps matching TRBD1 (6 bases). V was cut by 4 bases and J by 2 bases, with 16 bases left in between. Germline loops: CDR1 SQVTM, CDR2 ANQGSEA. The CDR3 totals 15 residues. The CDR3 region is CSVAGTTTTTDTQYF. CDR3 nucleotide sequence: TGCAGCGTTGCAGGGACAACTACCACCACAGATACGCAGTATTTT.

The V and J genes are TRBV3-1 and TRBJ2-1; 9 nucleotides line up with TRBD2. The ends lost 2 bases at V and 7 bases at J; junction bases unmatched: 6. The CDR3 runs to 15 residues. Germline V gene data show CDR1 as LGHDT and CDR2 as YNNKEL (reference sequence). The CDR3 bases are TGTGCCAGCAGCCAAAGCGGGGGGAAAGGGAATGAGCAGTTCTTC. Protein product: CASSQSGGKGNEQFF.

This rearrangement joins TRBV20-1 to TRBJ2-7, with D unclear. The CDR3 consists of 12 residues. Germline V gives CDR1 DFQATT, CDR2 SNEGSKA (reference sequence). Trimming removed 6 bases from V and 2 bases from J, with 11 bases in between. CDR3 in amino acids: CSAEGLTYEQYF. The CDR3, as DNA: TGCAGTGCGGAAGGCCTTACCTACGAGCAGTACTTC.

This clonotype occurred many times. This chain links TRBV27 with TRBJ1-5; perhaps TRBD1 as D (5 bases). The V gene lost 3 bases and the J gene lost 5 bases, with 8 bases spanning the gap. The CDR3 is 13 amino acids. Germline V gives CDR1 MNHEY, CDR2 SMNVEV (reference sequence). CDR3 sequence (DNA): TGTGCCAGCAGTTTCAGGGAGGATCAGCCCCAGCATTTT. Its translation is CASSFREDQPQHF.

The genes are TRBV13 and TRBJ2-7, with TRBD2 matching 13 bases. Germline V gene sequence: CDR1 PRHDT, CDR2 FYEKMQ (reference sequence). The CDR3 covers 16 residues. The trim removed 5 bases at V and 7 bases at J, leaving 11 bases unmatched. The CDR3 here is CASSTRPGLAGREQYF. For the CDR3, the DNA is TGTGCCAGCAGCACAAGACCGGGACTAGCGGGGCGGGAGCAGTACTTC.

This clonotype was detected only a few times. The chain combines TRBV5-6 with TRBJ1-1, with TRBD1 matching 7 bases. The CDR3 sequence is 14 residues long. J was trimmed by 5 bases and V by 2 bases; bases with no gene match: 6. Germline CDR1 reads SGHDT; CDR2 reads YYEEEE. In nucleotides, the CDR3 is TGTGCCAGCAGCTTTTTACGGGACAGAACTGAAGCTTTCTTT. Translating gives CASSFLRDRTEAFF.

In this sample, this clonotype turned up a few times. The V gene is TRBV5-8, the J gene TRBJ1-6; 7 nucleotides agree with TRBD1. The trim removed 4 bases at V and 10 bases at J, leaving 11 bases unmatched. In germline, CDR1 is SGHTS, CDR2 YDEGEE. The CDR3 runs 15 residues. CDR3 sequence: CASSTPGDSRSPLHF. CDR3 nucleotides: TGTGCCAGCAGCACCCCCGGGGACAGTAGATCACCCCTCCACTTT. Full variable domain (remainder filled in from reference TRBV5-8 and TRBJ1-6): EAGVTQSPTHLIKTRGQQATLRCSPISGHTSVYWYQQALGLGLQFLLWYDEGEERNRGNFPPRFSGRQFPNYSSELNVNALELEDSALYLCASSTPGDSRSPLHFGNGTRLTVT.

This clonotype has only one observation. The chain links TRBV2 to TRBJ1-2; D perhaps matches TRBD1 (6 bases). Germline V lookup: CDR1 SNHLY, CDR2 FYNNEI. V was clipped by 6 bases and J by 4 bases, with 12 bases between them. The CDR3 sequence is 13 residues long. The CDR3 region is CASRGGRAYGYTF. CDR3 coding DNA: TGTGCCAGCAGAGGGGGGAGAGCCTATGGCTACACCTTC.

In this sample, this clonotype turned up a few times. The chain couples TRBV12-3 or TRBV12-4 to TRBJ1-3; 7 bases are shared with TRBD1. This CDR3 has 16 residues. Trimming at V came to 5 bases and at J to 5 bases, leaving 12 bases not matched to a gene. The CDR3 DNA reads TGTGCCAGCAGTCCCGGGTGGGTCAGGGGGAGAAACACCATATATTTT. It codes for CASSPGWVRGRNTIYF.

This clonotype showed up just a few times. This chain uses TRBV7-9 with TRBJ2-7, with D perhaps TRBD2 (5 bases). V was cut by 5 bases and J by 5 bases, with 19 bases left in between. The CDR3 loop spans 15 amino acids. In germline, CDR1 is SEHNR, CDR2 FQNEAQ (reference sequence). CDR3 protein: CASSPSRGLLNEQYF. In DNA, the CDR3 is TGTGCCAGCAGCCCGTCCCGGGGTCTCCTTAACGAGCAGTACTTC.